The sequence of this TCR beta chain was determined in a study of T cells in Graves' hyperthyroidism and ophthalmopathy. TCR beta CDR3 region amplification was performed from RNA transcripts. Researchers ran a first-round RT-PCR on the TCR CDR3 using the HTBI primer set. TCRdb itself ran the multiplex PCR reads through MiXCR, one entry per CDR3 protein. This table has more than 450,000 distinct CDR3 sequences, 13% to 15% appearing once. The definition of stable Graves' hyperthyroidism was no ophthalmopathy progression within 18 months. Lactation, pregnancy, other autoimmune disease or uncontrolled infection excluded patients. This clonotype was found many times. The V gene lost 7 bases and the J gene lost 1 base, with 16 bases spanning the gap. This CDR3 is 15 amino acids long. Germline assignment: CDR1 SNHLY and CDR2 FYNNEI.

The chain recombines TRBV2 with TRBJ1-1, with D perhaps TRBD1 (5 bases). Sequenced input: blood. The source is a woman aged 40 to 50 with Graves' hyperthyroidism. CDR3 sequence reads: CASILFQGGNTEAFF. The DNA of the CDR3 is TGTGCCAGCATTTTATTCCAGGGAGGGAACACTGAAGCTTTCTTT. The entire variable domain, with the rest obtained from reference TRBV2 and TRBJ1-1, is as follows: EPEVTQTPSHQVTQMGQEVILRCVPISNHLYFYWYRQILGQKVEFLVSFYNNEISEKSEIFDDQFSVERPDGSNFTLKIRSTKLEDSAMYFCASILFQGGNTEAFFGQGTRLTVV.